One and the same sample provided the 10 T cell receptor beta chains below, sequenced in a study of patients and donors after allogeneic stem cell transplantation. One entry per CDR3 protein results from TCRdb running MiXCR on the RT-PCR reads. This table has more than 850,000 distinct CDR3 sequences, roughly 18% appearing once. The sample was blood, either unsorted or a sorted T cell fraction (not recorded which). These receptors all come from a human donor who was either an allogeneic HSCT recipient or a stem cell or donor lymphocyte infusion donor (not recorded which). It is not recorded whose cells these are; they may come from a transplant donor.

This clonotype has just a few counts. The chain joins TRBV30 to TRBJ1-2; D is undetermined. This CDR3 has 10 residues. Trimming removed 3 bases at V and 7 bases at J, with 6 bases between. Germline values: CDR1 GTSNPN, CDR2 SVGIG (reference sequence). This CDR3 reads CAWRLGGYTF. The DNA of the CDR3 is TGTGCCTGGAGACTTGGTGGCTACACCTTC. Complete variable domain (other parts from reference TRBV30 and TRBJ1-2): SQTIHQWPATLVQPVGSPLSLECTVEGTSNPNLYWYRQAAGRGLQLLFYSVGIGQISSEVPQNLSASRPQDRQFILSSKKLLLSDSGFYLCAWRLGGYTFGSGTRLTVV.

This chain links TRBV4-3 with TRBJ2-3; D gene ambiguous. V lost 0 bases and J 6 bases, leaving 13 bases between the germline ends. Germline CDR1 LGHNA, CDR2 YSLEER. There are 15 residues in the CDR3. The CDR3 loop reads CASSQEPGVADTQYF. The CDR3 nucleotides are TGCGCCAGCAGCCAAGAACCGGGCGTAGCTGATACGCAGTATTTT.

The rearrangement links TRBV5-1 to TRBJ2-2, with TRBD1 as a possible D gene (5 bases). V was clipped by 3 bases and J by 1 base, with 10 bases between them. This CDR3 has 15 amino acids. CDR1 and CDR2 from the germline V gene are SGHRS and YFSETQ. DNA for the CDR3: TGCGCCAGCAGCTGGGGCAGGGAGAACACCGGGGAGCTGTTTTTT. As protein: CASSWGRENTGELFF.

This rearrangement joins TRBV7-2 to TRBJ2-3; D might be TRBD1 (5 bases). Trimming took off 7 bases at V and 2 bases at J, with 16 bases between the two ends. CDR3 size: 15 residues. The germline V gene has CDR1 SGHTA and CDR2 FQGNSA. DNA of the CDR3: TGTGCCAGCAAATATCGTCCAGGGATCACAGATACGCAGTATTTT. Protein sequence: CASKYRPGITDTQYF. Based on the CDR3 plus reference TRBV7-2 and TRBJ2-3, the full variable domain is GAGVSQSPSNKVTEKGKDVELRCDPISGHTALYWYRQSLGQGLEFLIYFQGNSAPDKSGLPSDRFSAERTGGSVSTLTIQRTQQEDSAVYLCASKYRPGITDTQYFGPGTRLTVL.

The rearrangement links TRBV6-5 to TRBJ2-3; 9 nucleotides agree with TRBD1. The CDR3 spans 16 residues. The V gene end was trimmed by 0 bases and the J gene end by 8 bases; junction bases not matched to a gene: 9. From germline, CDR1 is MNHEY and CDR2 SVGAGI. CDR3 sequence: CASSYSRDRALATQYF. In nucleotides, the CDR3 is TGTGCCAGCAGTTACTCGCGGGACAGGGCTCTGGCTACGCAGTATTTT.

This clonotype was seen a handful of times. The gene calls are TRBV4-3 and TRBJ2-7; D is undetermined. The CDR3 covers 14 residues. In germline, CDR1 is LGHNA, CDR2 YSLEER. V was clipped by 1 base and J by 3 bases, with 10 bases between them. The CDR3 DNA is TGCGCCAGCAGCCAAGGGCACGGCAGCTACGAGCAGTACTTC. Translated: CASSQGHGSYEQYF.

In its sample, this clonotype was seen a few times. V usage is TRBV12-3 or TRBV12-4 and J usage is TRBJ1-4; possibly TRBD1 for D (6 bases). The CDR3 length is 15 residues. V was cut by 4 bases and J by 7 bases, with 16 bases left in between. The CDR3 loop reads CASSSPGGGGEKLFF. CDR3 coding DNA: TGTGCCAGCAGTTCCCCGGGGGGCGGTGGTGAAAAACTGTTTTTT.

The CDR3 is CATSRQGGPGELFF. The CDR3 DNA reads as TGTGCCACCTCCAGACAGGGAGGTCCCGGGGAGCTGTTTTTT. This chain joins TRBV24-1 and TRBJ2-2, with D perhaps TRBD1 (7 bases). V lost 9 bases to trimming and J lost 6 bases, with 16 bases between them. The CDR3 loop spans 14 amino acids. Germline CDR1 KGHDR, CDR2 SFDVKD.

This chain joins TRBV6-2 or TRBV6-3 and TRBJ2-5, with 9 bases that match TRBD1. V was clipped by 7 bases and J by 9 bases; unmatched bases: 12. Germline CDR1 and CDR2: MNHEY and SVGEGT. This CDR3 is built from 14 residues. In DNA, the CDR3 is TGTGCCAGCACCGTATCCCGGGACAGGGTTCCCCAGTACTTC. Encoded protein: CASTVSRDRVPQYF.

V and J are TRBV3-1 and TRBJ2-4; perhaps TRBD2 as D (5 bases). The CDR3 consists of 19 residues. The V gene lost 0 bases and the J gene lost 0 bases, with 18 bases spanning the gap. Germline V lookup: CDR1 LGHDT, CDR2 YNNKEL (reference sequence). In nucleotides, the CDR3 is TGTGCCAGCAGCCAAGAAACGGGGATTGGGTCTCTAGCCAAAAACATTCAGTACTTC. This gives the protein CASSQETGIGSLAKNIQYF. The variable domain in full, with the rest retrieved from reference TRBV3-1 and TRBJ2-4, is DTAVSQTPKYLVTQMGNDKSIKCEQNLGHDTMYWYKQDSKKFLKIMFSYNNKELIINETVPNRFSPKSPDKAHLNLHINSLELGDSAVYFCASSQETGIGSLAKNIQYFGAGTRLSVL.